This T cell receptor beta chain was captured in a study of OX40 agonist ivuxolimab in advanced cancers. In regard to this clone: Its antigen is unknown.

The study's findings and limits: No antigen was identified for the clonally expanded peripheral T cells.

This CDR3 contains 13 residues. From germline, CDR1 is SGDLS and CDR2 YYNGEE. V was clipped by 3 bases and J by 2 bases, with 8 bases between them. The method was immunoSEQ multiplex PCR; TCRdb's version includes in-frame clones alone and lacks a portion of them. The repertoire holds fewer than 90,000 clones, 89% seen once, with 0.38% in the top ten. The chain recombines TRBV9 with TRBJ1-2; tentatively, D is TRBD1 (5 bases). The sequence was obtained from an adult with an advanced solid tumor such as melanoma, head and neck, liver or kidney cancer. Material: CD4+ or CD8+ T cells sorted from blood, obtained in a trial of the OX40 agonist ivuxolimab. The CDR3 here is CASSARDNYGYTF. The CDR3 coding sequence is TGTGCCAGCAGCGCCCGGGACAACTATGGCTACACCTTC.